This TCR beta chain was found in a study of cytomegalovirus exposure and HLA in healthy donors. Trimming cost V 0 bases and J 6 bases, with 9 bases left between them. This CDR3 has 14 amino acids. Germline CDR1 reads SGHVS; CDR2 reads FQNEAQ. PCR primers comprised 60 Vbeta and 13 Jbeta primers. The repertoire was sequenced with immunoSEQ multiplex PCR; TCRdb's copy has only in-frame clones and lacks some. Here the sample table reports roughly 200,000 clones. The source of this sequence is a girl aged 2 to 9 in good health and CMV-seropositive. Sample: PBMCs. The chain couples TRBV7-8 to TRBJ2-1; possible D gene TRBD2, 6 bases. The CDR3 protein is CASSLAGGLNEQFF. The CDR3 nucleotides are TGTGCCAGCAGCTTAGCGGGAGGTCTCAATGAGCAGTTCTTC.